These 27 T cell receptor beta chains originate from one sample sequenced in a study of blood T cell repertoires in COVID-19. Here immunoSEQ multiplex PCR was the method, and the copy in TCRdb shows in-frame clones only, minus some. The sample lists 200,000 to 250,000 clones, 86% occurring once. Sequencing was carried out using peripheral blood. Receptors were obtained from a woman over 75 with COVID-19, enrolled during active disease.

The V and J genes are TRBV5-1 and TRBJ2-3; 7 nucleotides align to TRBD2. CDR3 length equals 18 residues. The V gene's germline CDR1 is SGHRS and CDR2 YFSETQ. V lost 4 bases, J lost 0 bases, and 14 bases stayed unmatched. In DNA, the CDR3 is TGCGCCAGCAGCCGGGGGGACTTGGGGAGGACTAGCACAGATACGCAGTATTTT. Its protein product is CASSRGDLGRTSTDTQYF.

This clone was counted a single time. The V and J genes are TRBV19 and TRBJ2-5; 10 nucleotides agree with TRBD1. The junction had 3 bases not matched to a gene; V was cut back by 5 bases and J by 0 bases. Germline V gene lookup returns CDR1 LNHDA and CDR2 SQIVND (reference sequence). This CDR3 region has 15 residues. The CDR3 spells CASSSGQGYQETQYF. Here the CDR3 DNA reads TGTGCCAGTAGTTCGGGACAGGGGTACCAAGAGACCCAGTACTTC.

The chain employs TRBV12-3 or TRBV12-4 and TRBJ1-1; TRBD1 is a possible D gene (5 bases). The CDR3 contains 13 residues. V lost 4 bases and J 7 bases, leaving 13 bases between the germline ends. The CDR3 is CASSSDSLLEAFF. The CDR3 region has the DNA TGTGCCAGCAGTTCAGACAGCTTACTTGAAGCTTTCTTT.

The chain is built from TRBV2 and TRBJ1-4; D unclear. V shed 6 bases and J shed 0 bases, with 8 bases lying between them. The length of the CDR3 is 14 residues. Germline lookup yields CDR1 SNHLY and CDR2 FYNNEI. For the CDR3, the DNA is TGTGCCAGCAGGGTAACTGCAACTAATGAAAAACTGTTTTTT. It yields the protein CASRVTATNEKLFF. Looking up the rest from reference TRBV2 and TRBJ1-4 gives the full variable domain: EPEVTQTPSHQVTQMGQEVILRCVPISNHLYFYWYRQILGQKVEFLVSFYNNEISEKSEIFDDQFSVERPDGSNFTLKIRSTKLEDSAMYFCASRVTATNEKLFFGSGTQLSVL.

This clone was detected only once. Sequence at one end of the junction differs from germline and may be a read error. The chain is built from TRBV7-7 and TRBJ2-1; 8 nucleotides align to TRBD2. The CDR3 sequence is 15 residues long. Germline CDR1 SSHAT, CDR2 FNYEAQ (reference sequence). The CDR3 DNA sequence: TGTGCTAGCAGCTCAACAGGCGGGGGGAACAATGAGCAGTTCTTC. It encodes CASSSTGGGNNEQFF. The full variable domain, completed using reference TRBV7-7 and TRBJ2-1, is GAGVSQSPRYKVTKRGQDVTLRCDPISSHATLYWYQQALGQGPEFLTYFNYEAQPDKSGLPSDRFSAERPEGSISTLTIQRTEQRDSAMYRCASSSTGGGNNEQFFGPGTRLTVL.

The chain has TRBV15 and TRBJ2-3, with 9 bases identical to TRBD2. In germline, CDR1 is LNHNV, CDR2 YYDKDF (reference sequence). Unmatched junction bases numbered 7, after V lost 5 bases and J lost 1 base. The CDR3 has 16 amino acids. The CDR3, as DNA: TGTGCCACCAGCCCAGCGGGGGGTTTGGGCACAGATACGCAGTATTTT. This encodes CATSPAGGLGTDTQYF.

This clone was observed a handful of times. V usage is TRBV29-1 and J usage is TRBJ2-5; possibly TRBD1 for D (5 bases). Germline V CDR1 and CDR2: SQVTM, ANQGSEA. The CDR3 has 14 amino acids. V lost 1 base and J 0 bases, leaving 9 bases between the germline ends. This CDR3 reads CSVEVTVYQETQYF. CDR3 bases: TGCAGCGTTGAAGTGACAGTCTACCAAGAGACCCAGTACTTC.

The rearrangement links TRBV5-6 to TRBJ1-1; D uncertain. V lost 0 bases, J lost 5 bases, and 17 bases lay in between. The germline V gene encodes CDR1 SGHDT and CDR2 YYEEEE. This CDR3 is built from 16 residues. Here the CDR3 DNA reads TGTGCCAGCAGCTTGGAAGCTGGTAGAGGAAAGACTGAAGCTTTCTTT. Protein sequence: CASSLEAGRGKTEAFF.

The J gene is TRBJ1-5, the V gene TRBV25-1; TRBD1 aligns across 8 bases. The germline gives CDR1 MGHDK, CDR2 SYGVNS. The CDR3 sequence is 15 residues long. V shed 6 bases, J shed 1 base, and the junction held 5 bases outside the gene matches. The CDR3 DNA follows: TGTGCCAGCAGACAGGGGGAAGAGAGCAATCAGCCCCAGCATTTT. Protein sequence: CASRQGEESNQPQHF.

The J gene is TRBJ1-5, the V gene TRBV9; 11 positions match TRBD1. J was trimmed by 5 bases and V by 2 bases; bases with no gene match: 0. Germline lookup yields CDR1 SGDLS and CDR2 YYNGEE. This CDR3 has 14 amino acids. CDR3 sequence: CASSVGQGDQPQHF. CDR3 in DNA: TGTGCCAGCAGCGTGGGACAGGGGGATCAGCCCCAGCATTTT.

In this sample, this clone turned up a few times. CDR3 protein: CASSPPGQGAGGEQFF. In nucleotides, the CDR3 is TGTGCCAGCAGCCCACCGGGACAGGGGGCTGGGGGTGAGCAGTTCTTC. The rearrangement joins TRBV4-2 to TRBJ2-1; 12 bases agree with TRBD1. Germline V lookup: CDR1 LGHNA, CDR2 YNFKEQ. The CDR3 spans 16 residues. The V gene end was trimmed by 4 bases and the J gene end by 9 bases; junction bases not matched to a gene: 10.

The gene calls are TRBV5-4 and TRBJ2-5, with D perhaps TRBD1 (6 bases). The germline V and J ends were trimmed by 4 bases and 4 bases, with 14 bases remaining between them. Germline CDR1 is SGHNT and CDR2 is YYREEE (reference sequence). The CDR3 totals 14 residues. CDR3 residues: CASSRGTWGETQYF. CDR3 coding DNA: TGTGCCAGCAGCCGAGGGACATGGGGAGAGACCCAGTACTTC.

The gene calls are TRBV3-1 (or the pseudogene TRBV3-2) and TRBJ2-3; TRBD2 agrees at 8 bases. Trimming took 0 bases from V and 0 from J; bases not matched to a gene: 17. Germline V lookup: CDR1 LGHDT, CDR2 YNNKEL (reference sequence). CDR3 size: 21 residues. The CDR3 sequence: CASSQDRRLGGGKSSTDTQYF. The CDR3 coding sequence is TGTGCCAGCAGCCAAGATAGAAGGCTAGGCGGGGGGAAATCTAGCACAGATACGCAGTATTTT.

CDR3 residues: CASSLVPGAYNEQFF. CDR3 in DNA: TGCGCCAGCAGCTTGGTTCCGGGGGCCTACAATGAGCAGTTCTTC. V gene TRBV5-1 combines with J gene TRBJ2-1, with D maybe TRBD2 (6 bases). The V end lost 0 bases, the J end lost 2 bases, and 9 bases lay between the germline ends. This CDR3 comprises 15 residues. In germline, CDR1 is SGHRS, CDR2 YFSETQ.

This chain links TRBV7-2 with TRBJ1-3; maybe TRBD1 (6 bases). The CDR3 spans 16 residues. Per the germline V gene, CDR1 is SGHTA and CDR2 is FQGNSA. V was clipped by 4 bases and J by 4 bases, with 17 bases between them. This CDR3 is CASSYGTPVAGNTIYF. The CDR3 DNA sequence: TGTGCCAGCAGCTACGGGACACCTGTGGCCGGAAACACCATATATTTT.

J is TRBJ2-3 and V is TRBV18, with D maybe TRBD1 (5 bases). The V gene's germline CDR1 is KGHSH and CDR2 LQKENI. V lost 0 bases and J 0 bases, leaving 7 bases between the germline ends. This CDR3 region has 15 residues. CDR3 DNA sequence: TGTGCCAGCTCACCACCGACAGATAGCACAGATACGCAGTATTTT. As protein: CASSPPTDSTDTQYF.

This clone was seen once. The rearrangement joins TRBV7-3 to TRBJ2-7; TRBD1 is a possible D gene (5 bases). Trimming cost V 2 bases and J 2 bases, with 10 bases left between them. This CDR3 contains 14 residues. Germline lookup yields CDR1 SGHTA and CDR2 FQGTGA. CDR3 nucleotides: TGTGCCAGCAGCTTACAGCCAGGGCCCTACGAGCAGTACTTC. It translates to CASSLQPGPYEQYF.

This clone was seen a single time. V is TRBV7-2 and J is TRBJ2-7; D remains ambiguous. The CDR3 is made up of 13 amino acids. Trimming cost V 1 base and J 2 bases, with 6 bases left between them. CDR1 and CDR2 from the germline V gene are SGHTA and FQGNSA. CDR3 protein: CASSLGATYEQYF. Here the CDR3 DNA reads TGTGCCAGCAGCTTAGGCGCAACCTACGAGCAGTACTTC.

The V call is TRBV6-5, the J call TRBJ1-1; the D gene is possibly TRBD1 (5 bases). V was pared by 4 bases and J by 1 base, with 10 bases between. The CDR3 covers 14 residues. Germline CDR1 and CDR2: MNHEY and SVGAGI. This chain's CDR3 is CASSLTDRNTEAFF. CDR3 bases: TGTGCCAGCAGTTTAACCGACAGGAACACTGAAGCTTTCTTT.

The chain combines TRBV6-4 with TRBJ1-6; 7 nucleotides match TRBD1. Germline V CDR1 and CDR2: MRHNA, SNTAGT. The ends lost 3 bases at V and 4 bases at J; junction bases unmatched: 3. This CDR3 comprises 15 residues. The CDR3 DNA follows: TGTGCCAGCAGTGAGGGGGACAGATATAATTCACCCCTCCACTTT. The encoded protein is CASSEGDRYNSPLHF.

This chain joins TRBV2 and TRBJ1-6; TRBD1 might be the D (6 bases). The ends were cut back, 4 bases at V and 9 bases at J, with 13 bases in the middle. CDR1 is SNHLY, CDR2 FYNNEI, per germline. The CDR3 has 14 residues. CDR3 residues: CASSVRTESSPLHF. The CDR3 DNA reads as TGTGCCAGCAGTGTACGGACAGAGAGTTCACCCCTCCACTTT.

This chain uses TRBV27 with TRBJ2-5; TRBD2 matches 12 bases. J gave up 4 bases and V 6 bases, and 6 bases lay outside the gene matches. The CDR3 length is 15 residues. The germline CDR1 and CDR2 sequences are MNHEY and SMNVEV (reference sequence). CDR3 loop: CASSPGLAGRETQYF. In DNA form, the CDR3 reads TGTGCCAGCAGCCCGGGACTAGCGGGTAGAGAGACCCAGTACTTC.

The gene calls are TRBV6-5 and TRBJ1-2; TRBD1 matches at 7 bases. CDR3 length equals 14 residues. V lost 1 base, J lost 7 bases, and 6 bases stayed unmatched. Germline V CDR1 and CDR2: MNHEY, SVGAGI. The CDR3: CASSYYRGDSGYTF. In nucleotides, the CDR3 is TGTGCCAGCAGTTACTATAGGGGGGACAGTGGCTACACCTTC.

The V gene is TRBV2, the J gene TRBJ2-5, with D perhaps TRBD1 (6 bases). V dropped 6 bases and J dropped 1 base, with 9 bases sitting between them. The CDR3 is 13 amino acids. In germline, CDR1 is SNHLY, CDR2 FYNNEI. CDR3 amino acids: CASRWGRQETQYF. Written as DNA, the CDR3 is TGTGCCAGCAGATGGGGGCGCCAAGAGACCCAGTACTTC.

The V call is TRBV24-1, the J call TRBJ2-3; D is undetermined. Trimming shortened V by 4 bases and J by 2 bases, and 12 bases separated the two germline ends. Germline V gene lookup returns CDR1 KGHDR and CDR2 SFDVKD. The CDR3 is made up of 15 amino acids. CDR3 sequence: CATSEPGGHTDTQYF. The CDR3 DNA follows: TGTGCCACCAGTGAACCCGGTGGGCACACAGATACGCAGTATTTT.

The J gene is TRBJ2-2, the V gene TRBV5-1; D unresolved. The length of the CDR3 is 15 residues. CDR1 and CDR2 (germline): SGHRS, YFSETQ. The V end lost 1 base, the J end lost 3 bases, and 10 bases lay between the germline ends. The CDR3 DNA reads TGCGCCAGCAGCTTGACGGAGACCCACACCGGGGAGCTGTTTTTT. Its translation is CASSLTETHTGELFF.

This clone came up once. The chain is built from TRBV2 and TRBJ1-4, with unresolved D. This CDR3 is 15 amino acids long. Germline loops: CDR1 SNHLY, CDR2 FYNNEI. V was trimmed by 6 bases and J by 8 bases, leaving 19 bases between them. CDR3 bases: TGTGCCAGCAGGCACTGGGTCGCACTAGGGGAAAAACTGTTTTTT. Its translation is CASRHWVALGEKLFF.